The present T cell receptor beta chain was sequenced within a study of blood T cell repertoires in COVID-19. Whole-study context: Sources were T cells, B-cell-depleted T cells, or PBMCs; the material itself was cDNA or gDNA.

Per the authors' pipeline: How many nucleated cells were present was estimated from reference gene primer amplification. Generated by immunoSEQ multiplex PCR, the TCRdb table keeps only in-frame clones and is missing some. V and J calls and clone size follow that table, whereas D and trimming were derived from the DNA. The data contain about 400,000 clones, about 83% of them singletons. Study members were between 18 and 89 years old and lived in 20 to 25 US regions. Cohort 3 recovered donors had two negative PCRs, clearance, or symptom resolution. Material: PBMCs or T cells enriched from blood (not recorded which). The source of this sequence is a woman in her forties or fifties who had recovered from COVID-19.

The CDR3 reads CASGFSGVVYGYTF. The CDR3 DNA reads TGTGCTAGTGGTTTTTCAGGGGTGGTATATGGCTACACCTTC. The chain uses TRBV12-5 and TRBJ1-2; weak D call: TRBD1 (6 bases). The CDR3 sequence is 14 residues long. Trimming stripped 3 bases from V and 5 bases from J, with 13 bases between. CDR1 is LGHNT, CDR2 FRNRAP, per germline.